These T cell receptor beta chains were read from a single sample in a study of blood T cells in healthy people across ages. One entry per CDR3 protein, called by TCRdb with MiXCR from the 5' RACE reads. The data contain more than 650,000 distinct CDR3 sequences, around 25% of them singletons. These records were also assigned to another study, of T cells of mothers and their children.

Input material: blood. The receptors were gathered from a boy aged 10-17 years in good health. The CDR3 runs from the conserved cysteine through the conserved F or W. A D gene is named only where the DNA matches it firmly. Size is stated for part of the rows, as once, few or many counts, or as a class when the clone is expanded.

clone size: -; D gene: TRBD1; V gene: TRBV7-2; J gene: TRBJ2-1; CDR3 protein: CASSLTGTDNNEQFF; CDR3 DNA: TGTGCCAGCAGCTTAACCGGGACAGACAACAATGAGCAGTTCTTC
clone size: few; D gene: TRBD2; V gene: TRBV6-5; J gene: TRBJ2-1; CDR3 protein: CASSYPSGGSGGRYNEQFF; CDR3 DNA: TGTGCCAGCAGTTACCCCTCGGGGGGGAGCGGGGGGCGCTACAATGAGCAGTTCTTC
clone size: -; D gene: TRBD1; V gene: TRBV11-2; J gene: TRBJ1-4; CDR3 protein: CASSTRQGEKTNEKLFF; CDR3 DNA: TGTGCCAGCAGCACCAGACAGGGGGAGAAAACTAATGAAAAACTGTTTTTT
clone size: few; D gene: TRBD1; V gene: TRBV20-1; J gene: TRBJ2-5; CDR3 protein: CSAPDRVGETQYF; CDR3 DNA: TGCAGTGCTCCGGACAGGGTTGGCGAGACCCAGTACTTC
clone size: few; D gene: -; V gene: TRBV4-1; J gene: TRBJ1-3; CDR3 protein: CASRQRVLPGNTIYF; CDR3 DNA: TGCGCCAGCAGGCAGAGGGTTTTGCCTGGAAACACCATATATTTT
clone size: few; D gene: -; V gene: TRBV20-1; J gene: TRBJ2-5; CDR3 protein: CSARDWSQETQYF; CDR3 DNA: TGCAGTGCTAGAGATTGGAGCCAAGAGACCCAGTACTTC
clone size: few; D gene: -; V gene: TRBV9; J gene: TRBJ2-3; CDR3 protein: CASSVTAGRGDTQYF; CDR3 DNA: TGTGCCAGCAGCGTAACGGCGGGTAGGGGAGATACGCAGTATTTT
clone size: many; D gene: TRBD1; V gene: TRBV20-1; J gene: TRBJ1-2; CDR3 protein: CSASTGAGDYGYTF; CDR3 DNA: TGCAGTGCTTCTACAGGGGCTGGGGACTATGGCTACACCTTC
clone size: once; D gene: -; V gene: TRBV5-1; J gene: TRBJ2-1; CDR3 protein: CASSLDEGYNGQFF; CDR3 DNA: TGCGCCAGCAGCTTGGACGAAGGCTACAATGGGCAGTTCTTC
clone size: -; D gene: -; V gene: TRBV6-5; J gene: TRBJ2-7; CDR3 protein: CASRRGVDEQYF; CDR3 DNA: TGTGCCAGCAGGAGAGGGGTGGACGAGCAGTACTTC
clone size: -; D gene: -; V gene: TRBV12-3/TRBV12-4; J gene: TRBJ2-4; CDR3 protein: CASSLTSVNIQYF; CDR3 DNA: TGTGCCAGCAGTTTGACTAGTGTAAACATTCAGTACTTC
clone size: once; D gene: -; V gene: TRBV4-1; J gene: TRBJ2-5; CDR3 protein: CASSQDYRKGETQYF; CDR3 DNA: TGCGCCAGCAGCCAAGATTACAGGAAGGGGGAGACCCAGTACTTC
clone size: -; D gene: -; V gene: TRBV30; J gene: TRBJ2-5; CDR3 protein: CAWRGRGIQETQYF; CDR3 DNA: TGTGCCTGGAGGGGGAGGGGGATACAAGAGACCCAGTACTTC
clone size: -; D gene: -; V gene: TRBV30; J gene: TRBJ2-7; CDR3 protein: CAWSQGQSNYEQYF; CDR3 DNA: TGTGCCTGGAGTCAAGGACAGAGTAACTACGAGCAGTACTTC
clone size: -; D gene: -; V gene: TRBV7-2; J gene: TRBJ1-2; CDR3 protein: CASSRKLSNYGYTF; CDR3 DNA: TGTGCCAGCAGCCGTAAACTCTCCAACTATGGCTACACCTTC
clone size: -; D gene: -; V gene: TRBV4-2; J gene: TRBJ2-2; CDR3 protein: CASSRARGARNTGELFF; CDR3 DNA: TGTGCCAGCAGCCGAGCGAGGGGGGCTCGTAACACCGGGGAGCTGTTTTTT
clone size: few; D gene: TRBD1; V gene: TRBV11-2; J gene: TRBJ2-1; CDR3 protein: CASSSQGARYEQFF; CDR3 DNA: TGTGCCAGCAGCTCTCAGGGGGCGCGCTATGAGCAGTTCTTC
clone size: few; D gene: -; V gene: TRBV20-1; J gene: TRBJ2-7; CDR3 protein: CSAREAGPYEQYF; CDR3 DNA: TGCAGTGCTAGAGAGGCAGGGCCCTACGAGCAGTACTTC
clone size: few; D gene: -; V gene: TRBV7-9; J gene: TRBJ2-7; CDR3 protein: CASSLWGRDEQYF; CDR3 DNA: TGTGCCAGCAGCTTATGGGGGCGTGACGAGCAGTACTTC
clone size: few; D gene: -; V gene: TRBV29-1; J gene: TRBJ1-4; CDR3 protein: CSGGRGGEEKLFF; CDR3 DNA: TGCAGCGGCGGACGGGGCGGGGAGGAAAAACTGTTTTTT
clone size: few; D gene: -; V gene: TRBV4-1; J gene: TRBJ2-3; CDR3 protein: CASCREAGDTDTQYF; CDR3 DNA: TGCGCCAGCTGCCGAGAAGCGGGTGACACAGATACGCAGTATTTT
clone size: few; D gene: -; V gene: TRBV11-2; J gene: TRBJ1-1; CDR3 protein: CASSLDRGVNTEAFF; CDR3 DNA: TGTGCCAGCAGCTTAGATCGGGGAGTGAACACTGAAGCTTTCTTT
clone size: -; D gene: TRBD1; V gene: TRBV29-1; J gene: TRBJ1-1; CDR3 protein: CSVERTGSGQGTEAFF; CDR3 DNA: TGCAGCGTTGAACGAACGGGGAGTGGACAGGGCACTGAAGCTTTCTTT
clone size: many; D gene: -; V gene: TRBV12-3/TRBV12-4; J gene: TRBJ2-5; CDR3 protein: CASSLMETQYF; CDR3 DNA: TGTGCCAGCAGCTTAATGGAGACCCAGTACTTC
clone size: -; D gene: TRBD1; V gene: TRBV20-1; J gene: TRBJ1-5; CDR3 protein: CSASTGTGQTQPQHF; CDR3 DNA: TGCAGTGCTTCAACCGGGACAGGGCAGACTCAGCCCCAGCATTTT
clone size: -; D gene: TRBD2; V gene: TRBV19; J gene: TRBJ2-5; CDR3 protein: CASSPRLAGVGETQYF; CDR3 DNA: TGTGCCAGTAGTCCCCGACTAGCGGGGGTCGGGGAGACCCAGTACTTC
clone size: -; D gene: -; V gene: TRBV29-1; J gene: TRBJ2-1; CDR3 protein: CSGRGQDNEQFF; CDR3 DNA: TGCAGCGGGCGGGGGCAGGACAATGAGCAGTTCTTC
clone size: -; D gene: TRBD1; V gene: TRBV20-1; J gene: TRBJ2-1; CDR3 protein: CSARDRGGQGASLSYNEQFF; CDR3 DNA: TGCAGTGCTAGAGATAGGGGTGGACAGGGGGCCTCCCTCTCCTACAATGAGCAGTTCTTC
clone size: -; D gene: -; V gene: TRBV28; J gene: TRBJ2-4; CDR3 protein: CASSSGTPNIQYF; CDR3 DNA: TGTGCCAGCAGCTCCGGGACACCAAACATTCAGTACTTC
clone size: few; D gene: -; V gene: TRBV2; J gene: TRBJ1-1; CDR3 protein: CASSEEGSDTEAFF; CDR3 DNA: TGTGCCAGCAGTGAAGAGGGTTCCGACACTGAAGCTTTCTTT
clone size: many; D gene: TRBD1; V gene: TRBV6-1; J gene: TRBJ2-1; CDR3 protein: CASSETGFSYNEQFF; CDR3 DNA: TGTGCCAGCAGCGAGACAGGGTTCTCCTACAATGAGCAGTTCTTC
clone size: few; D gene: -; V gene: TRBV11-2; J gene: TRBJ1-4; CDR3 protein: CASSPLRGGRLNEKLFF; CDR3 DNA: TGTGCCAGCAGCCCCTTGAGGGGGGGCAGACTAAATGAAAAACTGTTTTTT
clone size: few; D gene: -; V gene: TRBV2; J gene: TRBJ1-3; CDR3 protein: CASSDRGNTIYF; CDR3 DNA: TGTGCCAGCAGTGACCGAGGAAACACCATATATTTT
clone size: many; D gene: -; V gene: TRBV5-1; J gene: TRBJ2-5; CDR3 protein: CASSPWDTSSEKTQYF; CDR3 DNA: TGCGCCAGCAGCCCATGGGACACTTCCTCGGAGAAGACCCAGTACTTC
clone size: many; D gene: TRBD1; V gene: TRBV20-1; J gene: TRBJ2-7; CDR3 protein: CSARGQGEVEQYF; CDR3 DNA: TGCAGTGCTCGGGGACAGGGGGAGGTCGAGCAGTACTTC
clone size: -; D gene: -; V gene: TRBV12-3/TRBV12-4; J gene: TRBJ2-7; CDR3 protein: CASSLSPAGNSYEQYF; CDR3 DNA: TGTGCCAGCAGTCTCTCTCCCGCAGGAAACTCCTACGAGCAGTACTTC
clone size: -; D gene: TRBD1; V gene: TRBV27; J gene: TRBJ2-7; CDR3 protein: CASSQLLQGRYEQYF; CDR3 DNA: TGTGCCAGCAGCCAGTTATTACAGGGGCGATACGAGCAGTACTTC
clone size: many; D gene: TRBD1; V gene: TRBV5-5; J gene: TRBJ1-5; CDR3 protein: CASSLQGARSNQPQHF; CDR3 DNA: TGTGCCAGCAGCTTACAGGGGGCGCGGAGCAATCAGCCCCAGCATTTT
clone size: few; D gene: TRBD1; V gene: TRBV3-1; J gene: TRBJ2-2; CDR3 protein: CASSQAGTGNPGELFF; CDR3 DNA: TGTGCCAGCAGCCAGGCCGGGACAGGTAATCCCGGGGAGCTGTTTTTT
clone size: -; D gene: TRBD2; V gene: TRBV10-1; J gene: TRBJ2-5; CDR3 protein: CASSEIAGDQETQYF; CDR3 DNA: TGCGCCAGCAGTGAGATAGCGGGGGACCAAGAGACCCAGTACTTC